This T cell receptor beta chain was retrieved from a study of early T cells in non-severe SARS-CoV-2 infection (dated by TCRdb to the early 2020s). Study-level background: Because TCR sequencing relied on bulk RNA taken from unsorted whole blood, pairing of alpha and beta chains was not possible. On the study overall, not on this receptor specifically: Matching against VDJdb was skewed toward anti-spike CD8 responses, likely underestimated virus-specific expansions, and missed private and CD4 specificities.

This was a case-control study nested in a cohort of healthcare workers in London, UK, who had nasopharyngeal swab PCR tests and blood samples taken every week. Between 23 and 31 March 2020, the week of the UK lockdown, healthcare workers were enrolled and then followed up weekly for as long as 16 weeks. Libraries were built with 5' RACE. Sequenced using a NextSeq 500. The TCR library protocol attached unique molecular identifiers to individual cDNA molecules to correct for sequencing error and PCR bias. Both TCR alpha and beta chains were sequenced, and tight co-correlation was observed between alpha and beta sequence abundances in each sample. The authors' pipeline ran thus. Decombinator V4 was used to annotate the V gene, J gene and CDR3 of the TCR sequences. TCRs were defined as expanded if a significant change between any two time points was detected under a Poisson model with p below 0.0001. Abundances of TCRs were expressed as counts per million after normalisation to the total number of TCRs sequenced in each sample. MAIT TCRs were defined by TRAV1-2 paired with TRAJ12, TRAJ20 or TRAJ33, and iNKT TCRs by TRAV10 paired with TRAJ18. VDJdb, accessed 1 November 2021, was searched for CMV, EBV and SARS-CoV-2 annotated TCRs, with TCRs annotated for multiple antigens excluded. The public reads were reanalyzed by TCRdb: fastp trimming at Q25, MiXCR alignment, in-frame beta chains only. Here each entry gathers all rows of one CDR3 protein and keeps the most common genes and DNA. The V and J calls reflect TCRdb's pipeline rather than the authors' work. The sample includes about 81,000 distinct CDR3 sequences, with 11% to 15% observed a single time. The ten largest account for approximately 9.9% of the sample.

The CDR3 covers 13 residues, taking in both the cysteine and the phenylalanine. The only DNA kept is the CDR3, 39 bases in frame from the first base. In the germline V gene (reference sequence), CDR1 corresponds to SEHNR and CDR2 to FQNEAQ. Relative to germline, V is missing 3 bases and J is missing 6 bases, with 5 bases of the junction outside any gene match. This clonotype was observed a handful of times. Its antigen is currently not known. One base away there is no much larger clone; base qualities are not given. The rearranged segments are TRBV7-9 and TRBJ2-7, and 7 junctional nucleotides match TRBD1. The sequence was collected from an adult who was a healthcare worker with PCR-confirmed SARS-CoV-2 infection or an uninfected control (not recorded which). The specimen sequenced was whole blood. The CDR3 here reads CASSFWTGSEQYF. The nucleotides are TGTGCCAGCAGCTTCTGGACAGGAAGCGAGCAGTACTTC.